This T cell receptor (beta chain) emerged from a study of blood T cell repertoires in COVID-19. Study-level information: T cells, B-cell-depleted T cells, or PBMCs provided the cDNA or gDNA that served as material.

The CDR3 contains 14 residues. V was pared by 3 bases and J by 3 bases, with 11 bases between. Germline V gives CDR1 ENHRY, CDR2 SYGVKD. The study assigned cohorts using participant-reported clinical history. As originally analysed: Scientists estimated how many nucleated cells there were by amplifying reference gene primers. Assay used: immunoSEQ multiplex PCR; TCRdb lists only in-frame clones, some missing. That table gives V, J and clone size, and the DNA gave D and trimming. The sample holds 450,000 to 600,000 clones; roughly 90% are singletons and the top ten take 0.7%. Specimen: PBMCs or T cells enriched from blood (not recorded which). The sequence was obtained from a woman aged 18-35 years who had recovered from COVID-19. The chain joins TRBV10-3 to TRBJ2-5; D is possibly TRBD1 (5 bases). CDR3 nucleotide sequence: TGTGCCATCAGTGAATGGGGCCTCGAAGAGACCCAGTACTTC. Translation: CAISEWGLEETQYF.